A selection of T cell receptor beta chains follows, all from one sample in a study of T cells in tuberculosis. The assay was immunoSEQ multiplex PCR, and TCRdb's table has in-frame clones only and misses some. The top ten clones hold about 10% of a sample with around 30,000 clones, over 85% of them seen once. Sequenced here: PBMCs, sampled at tuberculosis diagnosis. The receptors were gathered from an adult with tuberculosis. The CDR3 runs from the conserved cysteine through the conserved F or W. Each record gives: V gene, CDR3 protein.

TRBV28,CASSLGQEGPEAFF
TRBV7-9,CASNLGLAEDTQYF
TRBV2,CASSEGQGVQPQHF
TRBV5-6,CASSLAGRVNTEAFF
TRBV21-1,CASSFAVYSNQPQHF
TRBV4-1,CASSHGQGGGRTQYF
TRBV7-6,CASSLAGGGNTQYF
TRBV27,CASSLIAGVAYEQYF
TRBV4-1,CASSQSAREATYEQYF
TRBV6-4,CAIPPGHPYNEQFF
TRBV4-1,CASSDLDMLIFGELFF
TRBV11-3,CASSLTGFPGELFF
TRBV21-1,CASSIQGARGEQYF
TRBV4-2,CASSQAGTGSSGANVLTF
TRBV18,CASSPLGGTTSYEQYF
TRBV5-1,CASSLGQGVSYEQYF
TRBV19,CASSIDRATEAFF
TRBV11-2,CASSVGSSGEWEQYF
TRBV29-1,CSVVFGTGVYEQYF
TRBV6-1,CASSEWGTANNEQFF
TRBV29-1,CSVEGSRGQEAFF
TRBV6-6,CASGRPGQGIQGGYTF
TRBV11-2,CASSLAAGASHEQYF
TRBV13,CASSVWASGRVSSYNEQFF
TRBV6-4,CASSGQAGNQPQHF
TRBV5-6,CASTRLAQYYNEQFF
TRBV11-3,CASSLWGGQGLHEQYF
TRBV11-1,CASSLTSEQYF
TRBV6-5,CASSYSLTFKLSGYTF
TRBV5-1,CASSFLAGEDNEQFF
TRBV10-2,CASSRVLVDNEQFF
TRBV10-3,CAIKVDSMNTEAFF
TRBV7-8,CASSPPGSSYNEQFF
TRBV5-1,CASSFTPGRSEAFF
TRBV5-1,CASSLGQGSGSNNEQFF
TRBV2,CASRENPWGVGTEAFF
TRBV6-6,CASSYSRDRMTYEQYF
TRBV5-1,CASSLATAYEQYF
TRBV29-1,CSVEPLGEGAAFF
TRBV14,CASSPRDQGGTEAFF
TRBV27,CASSLRPYVRQGSNTEAFF
TRBV4-1,CASSSGGLAGILAKNIQYF
TRBV6-1,CASSSGHGNTIYF
TRBV2,CASSELESVWNEQFF
TRBV29-1,CSVEVDGSEETQYF
TRBV18,CASSPLEPKEQFF
TRBV21-1,CASSREAEAFF
TRBV30,CAWSVAYYEQYF
TRBV27,CATAGYTEAFF
TRBV18,CASSPPNRAGIPEQYF
TRBV6-1,CASVSGGRGDTQYF
TRBV2,CASSEFSGLAGTLYEQYF
TRBV4-1,CASSQDQGRRMNTEAFF
TRBV18,CASSPSDRLLSYEQYF
TRBV2,CASSALGGRTDTQYF
TRBV6-4,CASSERLAGSYNEQFF
TRBV5-6,CASSLAPPAVEQYF